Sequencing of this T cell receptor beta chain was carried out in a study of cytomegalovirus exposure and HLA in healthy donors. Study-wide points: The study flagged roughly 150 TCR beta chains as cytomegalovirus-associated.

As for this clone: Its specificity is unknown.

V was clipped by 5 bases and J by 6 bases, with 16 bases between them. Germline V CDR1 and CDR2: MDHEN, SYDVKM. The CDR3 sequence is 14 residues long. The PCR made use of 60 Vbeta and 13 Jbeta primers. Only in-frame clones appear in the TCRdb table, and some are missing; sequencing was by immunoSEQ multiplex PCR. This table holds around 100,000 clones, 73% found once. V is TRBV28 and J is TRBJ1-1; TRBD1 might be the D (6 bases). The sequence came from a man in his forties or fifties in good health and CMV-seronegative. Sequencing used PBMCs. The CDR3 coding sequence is TGTGCCAGCAGTCTCCTACAGGGAACCGCTGAAGCTTTCTTT. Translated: CASSLLQGTAEAFF.